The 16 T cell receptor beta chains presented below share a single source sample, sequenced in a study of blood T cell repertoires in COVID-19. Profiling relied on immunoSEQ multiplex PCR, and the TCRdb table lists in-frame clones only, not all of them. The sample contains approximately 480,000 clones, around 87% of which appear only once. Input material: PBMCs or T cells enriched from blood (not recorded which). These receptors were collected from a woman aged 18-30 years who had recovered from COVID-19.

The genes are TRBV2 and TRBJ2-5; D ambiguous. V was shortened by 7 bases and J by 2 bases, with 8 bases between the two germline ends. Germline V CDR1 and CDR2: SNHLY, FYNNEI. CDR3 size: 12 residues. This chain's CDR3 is CASKLVQETQYF. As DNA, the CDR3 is TGTGCCAGCAAACTGGTTCAAGAGACCCAGTACTTC.

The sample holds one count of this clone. The CDR3 sequence is CASSQDGEQGVMSEAFF. The DNA of the CDR3 is TGTGCCAGCAGCCAAGACGGCGAACAGGGTGTTATGTCTGAAGCTTTCTTT. This chain joins TRBV4-2 and TRBJ1-1; a possible D gene is TRBD1 (6 bases). V was trimmed by 0 bases and J by 6 bases, leaving 20 bases between them. The V gene's germline CDR1 is LGHNA and CDR2 YNFKEQ. The CDR3 covers 17 residues.

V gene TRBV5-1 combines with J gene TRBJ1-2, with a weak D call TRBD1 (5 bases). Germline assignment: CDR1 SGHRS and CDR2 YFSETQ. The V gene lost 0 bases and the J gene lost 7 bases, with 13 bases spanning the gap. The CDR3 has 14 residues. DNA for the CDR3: TGCGCCAGCAGCTTGGGGGTTAGGGGCCCTGGCTACACCTTC. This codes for CASSLGVRGPGYTF. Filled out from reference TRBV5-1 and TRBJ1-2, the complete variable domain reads KAGVTQTPRYLIKTRGQQVTLSCSPISGHRSVSWYQQTPGQGLQFLFEYFSETQRNKGNFPGRFSGRQFSNSRSEMNVSTLELGDSALYLCASSLGVRGPGYTFGSGTRLTVV.

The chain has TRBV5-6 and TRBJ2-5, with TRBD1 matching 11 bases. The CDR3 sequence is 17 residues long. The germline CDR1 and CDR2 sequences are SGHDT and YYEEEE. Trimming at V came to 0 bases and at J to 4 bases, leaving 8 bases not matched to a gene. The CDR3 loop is CASSLVADRGRRETQYF. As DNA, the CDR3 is TGTGCCAGCAGCTTGGTGGCGGACAGGGGGCGCCGAGAGACCCAGTACTTC.

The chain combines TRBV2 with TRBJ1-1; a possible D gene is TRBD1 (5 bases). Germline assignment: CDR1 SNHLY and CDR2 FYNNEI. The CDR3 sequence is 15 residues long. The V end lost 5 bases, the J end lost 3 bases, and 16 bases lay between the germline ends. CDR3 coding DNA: TGTGCCAGCAGTCTATCGGACCCGGGGGACACTGAAGCTTTCTTT. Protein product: CASSLSDPGDTEAFF. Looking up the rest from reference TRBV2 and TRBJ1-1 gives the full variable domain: EPEVTQTPSHQVTQMGQEVILRCVPISNHLYFYWYRQILGQKVEFLVSFYNNEISEKSEIFDDQFSVERPDGSNFTLKIRSTKLEDSAMYFCASSLSDPGDTEAFFGQGTRLTVV.

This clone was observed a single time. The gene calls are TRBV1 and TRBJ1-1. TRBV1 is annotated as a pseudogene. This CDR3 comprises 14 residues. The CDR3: CTSGGWVLNTEAFF. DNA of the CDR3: TGCACCAGCGGCGGTTGGGTTTTGAACACTGAAGCTTTCTTT.

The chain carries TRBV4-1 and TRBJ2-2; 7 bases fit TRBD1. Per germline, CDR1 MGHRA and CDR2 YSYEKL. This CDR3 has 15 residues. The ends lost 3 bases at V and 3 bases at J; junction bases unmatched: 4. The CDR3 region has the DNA TGCGCCAGCAGCCACGTCGACAGGGACACCGGGGAGCTGTTTTTT. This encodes CASSHVDRDTGELFF.

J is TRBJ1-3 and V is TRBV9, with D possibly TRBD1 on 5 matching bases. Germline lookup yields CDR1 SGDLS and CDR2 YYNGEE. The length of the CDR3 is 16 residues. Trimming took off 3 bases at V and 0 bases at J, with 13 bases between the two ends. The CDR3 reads CASSAGGISSGNTIYF. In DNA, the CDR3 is TGTGCCAGCAGCGCGGGGGGGATATCCTCTGGAAACACCATATATTTT.

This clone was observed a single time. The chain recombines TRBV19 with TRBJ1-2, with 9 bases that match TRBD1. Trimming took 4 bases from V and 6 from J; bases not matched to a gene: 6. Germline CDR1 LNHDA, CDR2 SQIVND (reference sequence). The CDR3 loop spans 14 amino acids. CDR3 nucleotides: TGTGCCAGTAGTACCCAACAGGGGGCCGATGGCTACACCTTC. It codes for CASSTQQGADGYTF.

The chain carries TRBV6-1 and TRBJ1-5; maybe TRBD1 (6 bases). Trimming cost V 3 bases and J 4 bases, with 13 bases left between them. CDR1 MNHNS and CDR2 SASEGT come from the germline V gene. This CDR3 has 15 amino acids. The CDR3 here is CASSEIKGGNQPQHF. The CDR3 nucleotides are TGTGCCAGCAGTGAGATAAAGGGGGGGAATCAGCCCCAGCATTTT.

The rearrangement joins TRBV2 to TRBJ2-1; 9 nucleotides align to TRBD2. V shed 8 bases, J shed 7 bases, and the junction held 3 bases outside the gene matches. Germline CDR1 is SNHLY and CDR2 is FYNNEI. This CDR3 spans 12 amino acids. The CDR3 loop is CASERGANEQFF. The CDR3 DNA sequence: TGTGCCAGCGAGCGGGGGGCAAATGAGCAGTTCTTC.

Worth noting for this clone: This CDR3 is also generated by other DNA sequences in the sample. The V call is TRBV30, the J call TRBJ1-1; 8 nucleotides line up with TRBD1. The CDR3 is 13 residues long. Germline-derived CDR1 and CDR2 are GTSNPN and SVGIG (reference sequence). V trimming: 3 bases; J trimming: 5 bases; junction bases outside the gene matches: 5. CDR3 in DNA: TGTGCCTGGAGCGGACAGGGTGGGACTGAAGCTTTCTTT. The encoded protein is CAWSGQGGTEAFF. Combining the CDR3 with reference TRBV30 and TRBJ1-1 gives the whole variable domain SQTIHQWPATLVQPVGSPLSLECTVEGTSNPNLYWYRQAAGRGLQLLFYSVGIGQISSEVPQNLSASRPQDRQFILSSKKLLLSDSGFYLCAWSGQGGTEAFFGQGTRLTVV.

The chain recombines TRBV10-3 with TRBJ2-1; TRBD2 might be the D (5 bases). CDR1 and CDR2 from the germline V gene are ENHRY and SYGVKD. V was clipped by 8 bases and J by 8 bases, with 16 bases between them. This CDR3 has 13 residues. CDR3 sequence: CAIGSPRGDEQFF. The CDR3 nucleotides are TGTGCCATCGGGAGCCCGCGAGGAGATGAGCAGTTCTTC.

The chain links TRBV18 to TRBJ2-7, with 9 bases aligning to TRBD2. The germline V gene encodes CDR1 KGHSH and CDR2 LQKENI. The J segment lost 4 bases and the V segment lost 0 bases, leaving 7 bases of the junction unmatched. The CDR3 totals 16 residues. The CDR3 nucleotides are TGTGCCAGCTCACCACCGAATAGCGGGGGATCATACGAGCAGTACTTC. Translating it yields CASSPPNSGGSYEQYF.

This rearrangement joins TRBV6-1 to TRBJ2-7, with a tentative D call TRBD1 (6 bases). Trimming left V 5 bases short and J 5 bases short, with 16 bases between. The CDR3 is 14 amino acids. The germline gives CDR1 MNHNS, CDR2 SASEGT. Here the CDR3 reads CASSYVPGVHEQYF. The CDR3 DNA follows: TGTGCCAGCAGTTATGTCCCAGGGGTCCACGAGCAGTACTTC.

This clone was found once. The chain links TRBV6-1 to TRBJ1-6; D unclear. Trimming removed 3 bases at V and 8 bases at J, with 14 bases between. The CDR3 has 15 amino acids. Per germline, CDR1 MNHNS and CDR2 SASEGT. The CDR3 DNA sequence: TGTGCCAGCAGTGACGCGAGGGTGCTAGATTCACCCCTCCACTTT. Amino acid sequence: CASSDARVLDSPLHF.